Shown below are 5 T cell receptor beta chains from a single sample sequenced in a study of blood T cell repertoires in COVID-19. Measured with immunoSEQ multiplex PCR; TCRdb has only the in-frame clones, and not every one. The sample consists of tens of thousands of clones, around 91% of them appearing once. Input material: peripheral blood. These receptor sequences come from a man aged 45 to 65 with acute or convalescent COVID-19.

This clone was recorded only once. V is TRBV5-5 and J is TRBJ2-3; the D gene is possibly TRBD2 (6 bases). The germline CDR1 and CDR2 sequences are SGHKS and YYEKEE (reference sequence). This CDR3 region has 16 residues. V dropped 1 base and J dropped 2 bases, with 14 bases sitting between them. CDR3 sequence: CASSLRDSRITDTQYF. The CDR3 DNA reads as TGTGCCAGCAGCTTGCGGGACTCCAGGATCACAGATACGCAGTATTTT.

Written as DNA, the CDR3 is TGTGCCAGCAGCGCATCCGGGACACCCTATGGCTACACCTTC. Protein: CASSASGTPYGYTF. The chain joins TRBV7-9 to TRBJ1-2; possibly TRBD1 for D (6 bases). V lost 5 bases and J lost 4, with 14 bases in between. The CDR3 has 14 amino acids. The germline CDR1 and CDR2 sequences are SEHNR and FQNEAQ (reference sequence).

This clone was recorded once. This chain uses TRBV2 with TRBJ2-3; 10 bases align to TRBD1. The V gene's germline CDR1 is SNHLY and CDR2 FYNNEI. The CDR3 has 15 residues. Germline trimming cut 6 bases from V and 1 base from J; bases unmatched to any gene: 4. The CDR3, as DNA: TGTGCCAGCAGGTCCGGGACAGGGGGCACAGATACGCAGTATTTT. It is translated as CASRSGTGGTDTQYF. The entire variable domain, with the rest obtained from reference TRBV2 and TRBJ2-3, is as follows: EPEVTQTPSHQVTQMGQEVILRCVPISNHLYFYWYRQILGQKVEFLVSFYNNEISEKSEIFDDQFSVERPDGSNFTLKIRSTKLEDSAMYFCASRSGTGGTDTQYFGPGTRLTVL.

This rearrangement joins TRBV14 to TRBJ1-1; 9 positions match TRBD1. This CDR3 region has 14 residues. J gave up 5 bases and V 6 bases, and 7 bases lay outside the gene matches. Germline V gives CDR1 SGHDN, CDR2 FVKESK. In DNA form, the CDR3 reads TGTGCCAGCAGAGAACCAGGGACAGGGACTGAAGCTTTCTTT. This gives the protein CASREPGTGTEAFF.

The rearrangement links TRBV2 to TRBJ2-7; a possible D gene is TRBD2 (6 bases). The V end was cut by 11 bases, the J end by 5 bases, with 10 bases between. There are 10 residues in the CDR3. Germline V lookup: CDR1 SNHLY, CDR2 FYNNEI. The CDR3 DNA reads TGTGCCCGCGGGACGGACGAGCAGTACTTC. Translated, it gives CARGTDEQYF.